A single sample gave rise to the 9 T cell receptor beta chains below, sequenced in a study of CD8+CD57+ T cells in acquired aplastic anemia. Profiling of TCR beta VDJ combinations and CDR3 sequences used genomic DNA as template. TCRdb reprocessed the reads with MiXCR, giving one entry per CDR3 protein. The sample shows about 58,000 distinct CDR3 sequences, approximately 54% of them seen only once. All patients picked for sequencing had shown, by flow cytometry, an expansion of CD8+CD57+ cells. Sequenced: sorted CD4+, CD8+, or CD8+CD57+ T cells (not recorded which) from PBMCs. These receptor sequences come from a human donor with aplastic anemia.

The chain has TRBV12-3 or TRBV12-4 and TRBJ1-1, with D perhaps TRBD1 (5 bases). V lost 3 bases and J 1 base, leaving 9 bases between the germline ends. The CDR3 is 14 residues long. The CDR3 region has the DNA TGTGCCAGCAGTTTTCCGACAGCGAACACTGAAGCTTTCTTT. Translating gives CASSFPTANTEAFF.

The chain joins TRBV29-1 to TRBJ1-2; TRBD1 is a possible D gene (5 bases). The CDR3 is 13 residues long. V was cut by 3 bases and J by 4 bases, with 12 bases left in between. The germline V gene has CDR1 SQVTM and CDR2 ANQGSEA. The CDR3: CSVDPAGGYGYTF. The CDR3 region has the DNA TGCAGCGTTGACCCGGCGGGGGGCTATGGCTACACCTTC.

V is TRBV7-9 and J is TRBJ2-5; D gene uncertain. The germline V gene encodes CDR1 SEHNR and CDR2 FQNEAQ (reference sequence). The CDR3 totals 13 residues. V was clipped by 5 bases and J by 5 bases, with 12 bases between them. The CDR3 sequence is CASSRGSEETQYF. For the CDR3, the DNA is TGTGCCAGCAGCCGCGGTTCGGAGGAGACCCAGTACTTC.

This rearrangement joins TRBV2 to TRBJ2-5, with 8 bases lining up with TRBD1. The CDR3 contains 16 residues. The germline gives CDR1 SNHLY, CDR2 FYNNEI. J gave up 2 bases and V 6 bases, and 11 bases lay outside the gene matches. In DNA form, the CDR3 reads TGTGCCAGCAGCTCCGGACAGGGTATACGGCAAGAGACCCAGTACTTC. It encodes CASSSGQGIRQETQYF.

V gene TRBV7-8 combines with J gene TRBJ1-1, with D uncertain. The CDR3 length is 13 residues. The germline V gene has CDR1 SGHVS and CDR2 FQNEAQ. Trimming left V 3 bases short and J 4 bases short, with 9 bases between. The CDR3 here is CASSFFLTTEAFF. The CDR3 region has the DNA TGTGCCAGCAGCTTTTTCTTGACCACTGAAGCTTTCTTT.

Details on this clonotype: At one end, the junction sequence differs from germline, possibly due to a read error. The CDR3 sequence is CAGSPGTGIPYEQYF. The CDR3 DNA reads as TGTGCCGGCAGTCCCGGGACAGGGATTCCCTATGAGCAGTACTTC. The gene calls are TRBV6-1 and TRBJ2-7, with 9 bases identical to TRBD1. The CDR3 consists of 15 residues. Germline CDR1 MNHNS, CDR2 SASEGT.

The gene calls are TRBV6-1 and TRBJ1-6; 8 bases are shared with TRBD1. CDR1 and CDR2 from the germline V gene are MNHNS and SASEGT. This CDR3 region has 15 residues. V lost 2 bases, J lost 7 bases, and 4 bases stayed unmatched. As DNA, the CDR3 is TGTGCCAGCAGTGAAATGACAGGGGCCAATTCACCCCTCCACTTT. Protein product: CASSEMTGANSPLHF.

V and J are TRBV25-1 and TRBJ2-2; TRBD2 aligns across 10 bases. Germline loops: CDR1 MGHDK, CDR2 SYGVNS. After removal of 7 bases from V and 4 bases from J, the junction contained 6 bases not matched to a gene. This CDR3 has 15 residues. The CDR3 DNA sequence: TGTGCCAGCAAAGCGGGGGGGATTAGCACCGGGGAGCTGTTTTTT. It codes for CASKAGGISTGELFF.

This chain uses TRBV15 with TRBJ2-1, with TRBD1 matching over 7 bases. V lost 2 bases, J lost 9 bases, and 4 bases stayed unmatched. This CDR3 has 13 amino acids. Germline-derived CDR1 and CDR2 are LNHNV and YYDKDF (reference sequence). CDR3 region: CATSRTTGIEQFF. Here the CDR3 DNA reads TGTGCCACCAGCAGAACGACAGGGATTGAGCAGTTCTTC.